Below are 28 T cell receptor beta chains sequenced from a single sample in a study of T-cell memory formation after mild COVID-19. TCRdb re-analysed the 5' RACE reads in MiXCR, keeping a single row per CDR3 protein. The sample lists about 260,000 distinct CDR3 sequences, roughly 16% occurring once. The sequenced sample was PBMCs or a T cell subset sorted from them (not recorded which). Source of these receptors: a man younger than 30 who had mild COVID-19 (a few samples of this study predate the infection). Cell type and time point are not known.

This chain links TRBV9 with TRBJ1-1; D gene ambiguous. The CDR3 length is 13 residues. Trimming shortened V by 3 bases and J by 4 bases, and 10 bases separated the two germline ends. CDR1 SGDLS and CDR2 YYNGEE come from the germline V gene. The CDR3 is CASSGIGRTEAFF. The CDR3 nucleotides read TGTGCCAGCAGCGGGATTGGTCGCACTGAAGCTTTCTTT.

This clonotype was observed a handful of times. The chain uses TRBV12-3 or TRBV12-4 and TRBJ2-2; TRBD2 might be the D (6 bases). The CDR3 is 15 residues long. Trimming took 5 bases from V and 3 from J, leaving 13 bases between them. The CDR3 spells CASSPSGRYTGELFF. CDR3 nucleotides: TGTGCCAGCAGTCCCAGCGGGCGGTACACCGGGGAGCTGTTTTTT.

The V gene is TRBV21-1, the J gene TRBJ2-2; the table gives TRBD1 as D, unverified against the DNA. TRBV21-1 is given as a pseudogene. This CDR3 comprises 16 residues. The CDR3: CASSKVGRENTGELFF. As DNA, the CDR3 is TGTGCCAGCAGCAAAGTGGGCAGGGAGAACACCGGGGAGCTGTTTTTT.

This clonotype has more than one count but fewer than ten. V and J are TRBV27 and TRBJ1-1; perhaps TRBD1 as D (6 bases). With 6 bases removed from V and 4 bases from J, the gap between germline ends came to 18 bases. The CDR3 runs to 15 residues. Germline CDR1 MNHEY, CDR2 SMNVEV (reference sequence). As DNA, the CDR3 is TGTGCCAGCAGGTGGGCGGGGCAGGGGAGCACTGAAGCTTTCTTT. Its translation is CASRWAGQGSTEAFF.

V is TRBV20-1 and J is TRBJ2-7; possible D gene TRBD2, 5 bases. CDR1 DFQATT and CDR2 SNEGSKA come from the germline V gene (reference sequence). The V end was cut by 3 bases, the J end by 4 bases, with 16 bases between. This CDR3 comprises 14 residues. CDR3 amino acids: CSARGRRGIYEQYF. The CDR3 DNA reads as TGCAGTGCTAGGGGTCGGAGAGGGATTTACGAGCAGTACTTC.

The chain combines TRBV6-6 with TRBJ1-1; D possibly corresponds to TRBD1 (6 bases). Germline-derived CDR1 and CDR2 are MNHNY and SVGAGI (reference sequence). This CDR3 spans 14 amino acids. The V gene lost 0 bases and the J gene lost 5 bases, with 10 bases spanning the gap. CDR3 nucleotide sequence: TGTGCCAGCAGTTACTCGCAGGGGAGGACTGAAGCTTTCTTT. It codes for CASSYSQGRTEAFF.

The chain employs TRBV6-2 or TRBV6-3 and TRBJ2-1; TRBD1 aligns across 9 bases. Losses at the gene ends were 0 bases for V and 5 bases for J; bases not matched to a gene: 5. Looked up from germline, CDR1 is MNHEY and CDR2 is SVGEGT. The CDR3 has 16 amino acids. Written as DNA, the CDR3 is TGTGCCAGCAGTTACTCCCGTGGGACAGGGAACAATGAGCAGTTCTTC. Protein product: CASSYSRGTGNNEQFF.

The rearrangement uses TRBV10-3 and TRBJ2-1, with 9 bases fitting TRBD1. V lost 0 bases and J lost 8; bases outside the gene matches: 14. Germline assignment: CDR1 ENHRY and CDR2 SYGVKD. CDR3 length: 18 amino acids. CDR3 in amino acids: CAISESVAPVTGGDEQFF. In nucleotides, the CDR3 is TGTGCCATCAGTGAGTCGGTAGCTCCGGTGACAGGGGGGGATGAGCAGTTCTTC.

This rearrangement joins TRBV10-3 to TRBJ2-3, with 9 nucleotides matching TRBD2. Germline V gene lookup returns CDR1 ENHRY and CDR2 SYGVKD. V was clipped by 10 bases and J by 0 bases; unmatched bases: 5. This CDR3 has 14 amino acids. The CDR3 sequence is CATLAGSSTDTQYF. The CDR3 region has the DNA TGTGCCACCCTAGCGGGGTCCAGCACAGATACGCAGTATTTT.

This clonotype occurred a few times. The chain joins TRBV6-2 or TRBV6-3 to TRBJ2-3; D call uncertain. This CDR3 is 15 amino acids long. CDR1 is MNHEY, CDR2 SVGEGT, per germline. Trimming removed 1 base from V and 2 bases from J, with 10 bases in between. The CDR3 nucleotides are TGTGCCAGCAGTTACTTGGGCGCATCCACAGATACGCAGTATTTT. It specifies CASSYLGASTDTQYF.

The rearrangement joins TRBV7-9 to TRBJ1-6; D possibly corresponds to TRBD1 (6 bases). CDR1 is SEHNR and CDR2 is FQNEAQ in the germline V gene (reference sequence). V dropped 0 bases and J dropped 8 bases, with 17 bases sitting between them. This CDR3 region has 17 residues. Here the CDR3 reads CASSLATGYATDSPLHF. Here the CDR3 DNA reads TGTGCCAGCAGCTTAGCGACAGGTTACGCCACGGATTCACCCCTCCACTTT.

The chain employs TRBV10-1 and TRBJ2-5, with TRBD2 identical over 11 bases. The CDR3 extends over 16 amino acids. CDR1 and CDR2 (germline): WNHNN, SYGVQD (reference sequence). Trimming cost V 5 bases and J 2 bases; bases outside gene matches: 7. The chain's CDR3 is CASSSTSGAIQETQYF. CDR3 DNA: TGCGCCAGCAGTTCGACTAGCGGGGCCATACAAGAGACCCAGTACTTC.

This clonotype was counted a few times. V gene TRBV6-2 or TRBV6-3 combines with J gene TRBJ2-3; TRBD2 matches 10 bases. Germline lookup yields CDR1 MNHEY and CDR2 SVGEGT. The CDR3 covers 17 residues. The ends lost 2 bases at V and 0 bases at J; junction bases unmatched: 5. CDR3 sequence: CASSYGLAVPSTDTQYF. CDR3 bases: TGTGCCAGCAGTTACGGACTAGCGGTGCCTAGCACAGATACGCAGTATTTT.

This clonotype was observed a few times. The V and J genes are TRBV5-6 and TRBJ2-3; 8 bases agree with TRBD2. This CDR3 has 15 amino acids. Germline lookup yields CDR1 SGHDT and CDR2 YYEEEE. V was clipped by 1 base and J by 2 bases; unmatched bases: 3. CDR3 in DNA: TGTGCCAGCAGCTTGCTTAGCGGGGACACAGATACGCAGTATTTT. Its protein product is CASSLLSGDTDTQYF.

This clonotype occurred a few times. The chain combines TRBV11-2 with TRBJ2-3, with D possibly matching TRBD2 (6 bases). Between the trimmed V and J ends, which lost 4 bases and 5 bases, there was a span of 19 bases. The germline gives CDR1 SGHAT, CDR2 FQNNGV. The CDR3 is made up of 16 amino acids. CDR3 region: CASSSPGPRAGDTQYF. The CDR3 nucleotides are TGTGCCAGCAGCTCGCCGGGACCCAGAGCGGGAGATACGCAGTATTTT. The full variable domain, with the rest looked up from reference TRBV11-2 and TRBJ2-3, is EAGVAQSPRYKIIEKRQSVAFWCNPISGHATLYWYQQILGQGPKLLIQFQNNGVVDDSQLPKDRFSAERLKGVDSTLKIQPAKLEDSAVYLCASSSPGPRAGDTQYFGPGTRLTVL.

Only a few counts were recorded for this clonotype. The rearrangement uses TRBV4-1 and TRBJ1-3, with D unresolved. The V gene's germline CDR1 is MGHRA and CDR2 YSYEKL. The V and J ends lost 0 bases and 1 base respectively, with 10 bases between them. The CDR3 is made up of 16 amino acids. The CDR3 DNA follows: TGCGCCAGCAGCCAAGATCTAGCGATGTCTGGAAACACCATATATTTT. This codes for CASSQDLAMSGNTIYF.

This clonotype was seen only a few times. This chain connects TRBV3-1 to TRBJ1-2; D call uncertain. This CDR3 contains 13 residues. Trimming left V 0 bases short and J 8 bases short, with 10 bases between. The germline V gene encodes CDR1 LGHDT and CDR2 YNNKEL (reference sequence). This chain's CDR3 is CASSQDNSGGYTF. As DNA, the CDR3 is TGTGCCAGCAGCCAAGATAACTCTGGAGGCTACACCTTC.

This chain uses TRBV10-1 with TRBJ1-1; D gene ambiguous. CDR1 and CDR2 (germline): WNHNN, SYGVQD (reference sequence). The CDR3 is made up of 14 amino acids. Trimming pared 7 bases from V and 2 bases from J, leaving 14 bases between. Written as DNA, the CDR3 is TGCGCCAGCACCTCGTGGTCCGAAAACACTGAAGCTTTCTTT. It yields the protein CASTSWSENTEAFF.

The J gene is TRBJ2-7, the V gene TRBV9; D not resolved. CDR3 length equals 14 residues. Trimming left V 0 bases short and J 5 bases short, with 12 bases between. Germline V gene data show CDR1 as SGDLS and CDR2 as YYNGEE. The CDR3 spells CASSVGRGWNEQYF. The CDR3 coding sequence is TGTGCCAGCAGCGTAGGCCGTGGGTGGAACGAGCAGTACTTC.

V gene TRBV7-6 combines with J gene TRBJ2-3, with 9 bases aligning to TRBD1. After removal of 5 bases from V and 7 bases from J, the junction contained 10 bases not matched to a gene. Germline V lookup: CDR1 SGHVS, CDR2 FNYEAQ. The CDR3 totals 15 residues. CDR3 protein: CASSPTGQGTHTQYF. The CDR3 nucleotides are TGTGCCAGCAGCCCAACGGGACAGGGAACTCATACGCAGTATTTT.

This rearrangement joins TRBV4-3 to TRBJ2-6; TRBD1 matches at 8 bases. CDR3 size: 19 residues. Per the germline V gene, CDR1 is LGHNA and CDR2 is YSLEER. The V segment lost 4 bases and the J segment 2 bases; nucleotides outside the gene matches: 13. CDR3 sequence: CASSPTGQGFFAGANVLTF. The CDR3 nucleotides read TGCGCCAGCAGCCCAACAGGACAGGGTTTCTTTGCTGGGGCCAACGTCCTGACTTTC.

V gene TRBV7-2 combines with J gene TRBJ2-2, with D possibly matching TRBD1 (6 bases). The CDR3 runs 14 residues. The V end lost 5 bases, the J end lost 13 bases, and 20 bases lay between the germline ends. Germline V gene data show CDR1 as SGHTA and CDR2 as FQGNSA. Written as DNA, the CDR3 is TGTGCCAGCAGCCTAAACAGGGCCGACGAGGGGCTGTTTTTT. Its protein is CASSLNRADEGLFF.

Many counts were recorded for this clonotype. CDR3 residues: CASSRDRSKVSYEQYF. DNA for the CDR3: TGTGCCAGCAGCCGTGACCGATCGAAGGTCTCCTACGAGCAGTACTTC. This chain uses TRBV7-2 with TRBJ2-7; D gene uncertain. The CDR3 spans 16 residues. Germline CDR1 and CDR2: SGHTA and FQGNSA. Trimming removed 5 bases from V and 0 bases from J, with 17 bases in between.

This rearrangement joins TRBV29-1 to TRBJ1-1; tentatively, D is TRBD1 (5 bases). Germline V gene lookup returns CDR1 SQVTM and CDR2 ANQGSEA. The CDR3 has 11 amino acids. Trimming shortened V by 5 bases and J by 6 bases, and 10 bases separated the two germline ends. The CDR3 sequence is CSVWGSAEAFF. As DNA, the CDR3 is TGCAGCGTTTGGGGGAGTGCTGAAGCTTTCTTT.

This rearrangement joins TRBV6-6 to TRBJ2-1; TRBD2 is a possible D gene (6 bases). The CDR3 is 11 amino acids. Germline V gene data show CDR1 as MNHNY and CDR2 as SVGAGI (reference sequence). V lost 8 bases and J lost 7, with 9 bases in between. This CDR3 is CASGGINEQFF. The DNA of the CDR3 is TGTGCCAGCGGCGGGATTAATGAGCAGTTCTTC.

The chain couples TRBV6-5 to TRBJ2-1; D remains unclear. Germline CDR1 reads MNHEY; CDR2 reads SVGAGI. There are 13 residues in the CDR3. With 2 bases removed from V and 6 bases from J, the gap between germline ends came to 8 bases. This CDR3 is CASSYAPFNEQFF. CDR3 DNA sequence: TGTGCCAGCAGTTACGCACCGTTCAATGAGCAGTTCTTC.

The chain combines TRBV6-6 with TRBJ2-2; D possibly matches TRBD1 or TRBD2 (5 bases each). The CDR3 has 13 amino acids. Germline assignment: CDR1 MNHNY and CDR2 SVGAGI (reference sequence). Trimming removed 6 bases from V and 2 bases from J, with 7 bases in between. DNA for the CDR3: TGTGCCAGCAGGGGGGAAAACACCGGGGAGCTGTTTTTT. Its translation is CASRGENTGELFF.

J is TRBJ2-5 and V is TRBV7-2; 9 nucleotides match TRBD1. The CDR3 has 14 residues. Germline V gene sequence: CDR1 SGHTA, CDR2 FQGNSA. V lost 5 bases to trimming and J lost 4 bases; unmatched junction nucleotides: 5. CDR3 loop: CASSQDRGTETQYF. CDR3 in DNA: TGTGCCAGCAGCCAGGACAGGGGAACAGAGACCCAGTACTTC.